What follows are 24 T cell receptor beta chains derived from one specimen sequenced in a study of CD8+ T cells in alopecia areata. As the sequencing template, cDNA was produced by extracting RNA and reverse transcribing it. Libraries were prepared by immunoSEQ multiplex PCR; TCRdb keeps only in-frame clonotypes and omits some of them. The sample has about 110,000 clones, 65% to 85% seen once; the top ten hold less than 30%. The treatment here: oral pan-JAK inhibitor, 5-10 mg twice daily. The sequencing here drew on CD8+ T cells sorted from blood, taken at week 24, from a patient treated with tofacitinib. The receptors shown here come from a human donor with alopecia areata.

This clone was picked up a small number of times. The CDR3 sequence: CASSVTVEDNQPQHF. The CDR3, as DNA: TGTGCCAGCAGTGTAACGGTCGAGGACAATCAGCCCCAGCATTTT. The J gene is TRBJ1-5, the V gene TRBV2, with D unresolved. The V end lost 4 bases, the J end lost 3 bases, and 13 bases lay between the germline ends. Germline values: CDR1 SNHLY, CDR2 FYNNEI. The CDR3 is made up of 15 amino acids.

This chain uses TRBV29-1 with TRBJ2-3, with D perhaps TRBD2 (6 bases). Per germline, CDR1 SQVTM and CDR2 ANQGSEA. Trimming shortened V by 6 bases and J by 2 bases, and 15 bases separated the two germline ends. The CDR3 length is 14 residues. The CDR3 reads CSVDARGVTDTQYF. CDR3 bases: TGCAGCGTGGACGCCCGCGGGGTCACAGATACGCAGTATTTT.

The rearrangement joins TRBV29-1 to TRBJ2-7; no clear D. Trimming removed 7 bases at V and 1 base at J, with 11 bases between. The CDR3 loop spans 12 amino acids. Looked up from germline, CDR1 is SQVTM and CDR2 is ANQGSEA. This CDR3 is CSARTVSYEQYF. CDR3 DNA: TGCAGCGCCCGGACGGTGTCCTACGAGCAGTACTTC.

The V gene is TRBV7-9, the J gene TRBJ1-2; perhaps TRBD1 as D (5 bases). V shed 3 bases and J shed 6 bases, with 8 bases lying between them. The CDR3 length is 12 residues. CDR1 SEHNR and CDR2 FQNEAQ come from the germline V gene (reference sequence). This CDR3 reads CASSFGGDGYTF. In DNA, the CDR3 is TGTGCCAGCAGCTTTGGGGGGGATGGCTACACCTTC. The full variable domain, with the rest looked up from reference TRBV7-9 and TRBJ1-2, is DTGVSQNPRHKITKRGQNVTFRCDPISEHNRLYWYRQTLGQGPEFLTYFQNEAQLEKSRLLSDRFSAERPKGSFSTLEIQRTEQGDSAMYLCASSFGGDGYTFGSGTRLTVV.

The gene calls are TRBV6-5 and TRBJ2-2; D is undetermined. The CDR3 runs to 13 residues. Germline assignment: CDR1 MNHEY and CDR2 SVGAGI. Between the trimmed V and J ends, which lost 0 bases and 6 bases, there was a span of 5 bases. The CDR3 DNA reads TGTGCCAGCAGTTACTCAGCTGCCGGGGAGCTGTTTTTT. It encodes CASSYSAAGELFF.

The table lists this clone with a count of one. The rearrangement uses TRBV5-4 and TRBJ2-1; the D is unclear. Per the germline V gene, CDR1 is SGHNT and CDR2 is YYREEE (reference sequence). The CDR3 is 16 residues long. V shed 1 base and J shed 0 bases, with 11 bases lying between them. The CDR3 nucleotides are TGTGCCAGCAGCTTGTTGAGCACCAGCTCCTACAATGAGCAGTTCTTC. Its protein product is CASSLLSTSSYNEQFF.

This chain connects TRBV9 to TRBJ1-5; D is unclear. Germline CDR1 is SGDLS and CDR2 is YYNGEE. The CDR3 totals 15 residues. The ends were cut back, 4 bases at V and 1 base at J, with 12 bases in the middle. In DNA, the CDR3 is TGTGCCAGCAGCCCCACATCGGGGAGCAATCAGCCCCAGCATTTT. As protein: CASSPTSGSNQPQHF. The whole variable domain, remainder taken from reference TRBV9 and TRBJ1-5, is DSGVTQTPKHLITATGQRVTLRCSPRSGDLSVYWYQQSLDQGLQFLIQYYNGEERAKGNILERFSAQQFPDLHSELNLSSLELGDSALYFCASSPTSGSNQPQHFGDGTRLSIL.

This clone was found many times. The chain couples TRBV7-9 to TRBJ2-7, with D tentatively TRBD1 (6 bases). Germline lookup yields CDR1 SEHNR and CDR2 FQNEAQ (reference sequence). The V and J ends lost 3 bases and 5 bases respectively, with 8 bases between them. This CDR3 is 12 amino acids long. The CDR3 here is CASSLGTNEQYF. CDR3 nucleotides: TGTGCCAGCAGCTTGGGGACAAACGAGCAGTACTTC. The whole variable domain, filled in from reference TRBV7-9 and TRBJ2-7, reads DTGVSQNPRHKITKRGQNVTFRCDPISEHNRLYWYRQTLGQGPEFLTYFQNEAQLEKSRLLSDRFSAERPKGSFSTLEIQRTEQGDSAMYLCASSLGTNEQYFGPGTRLTVT.

This sequence joins TRBV7-2 and TRBJ2-5, with 7 bases aligning to TRBD1. The CDR3 totals 13 residues. The germline V gene has CDR1 SGHTA and CDR2 FQGNSA. With 1 base clipped from V and 9 bases from J, the junction kept 5 bases outside the gene matches. CDR3 loop: CASSLDRGSPQYF. CDR3 DNA sequence: TGTGCCAGCAGCTTAGACAGGGGCTCCCCCCAGTACTTC. Full variable domain (remainder filled in from reference TRBV7-2 and TRBJ2-5): GAGVSQSPSNKVTEKGKDVELRCDPISGHTALYWYRQSLGQGLEFLIYFQGNSAPDKSGLPSDRFSAERTGGSVSTLTIQRTQQEDSAVYLCASSLDRGSPQYFGPGTRLLVL.

J is TRBJ2-3 and V is TRBV7-8, with 12 bases that match TRBD1. Germline V gene lookup returns CDR1 SGHVS and CDR2 FQNEAQ. CDR3 length: 15 residues. The V segment lost 5 bases and the J segment 6 bases; nucleotides outside the gene matches: 6. CDR3 nucleotides: TGTGCCAGCAGCCCCCGGGACAGGGGGCTGGATACGCAGTATTTT. Its protein product is CASSPRDRGLDTQYF.

The chain employs TRBV6-6 and TRBJ1-2; D unclear. The CDR3 has 15 amino acids. Germline V gene data show CDR1 as MNHNY and CDR2 as SVGAGI (reference sequence). The V and J ends lost 5 bases and 0 bases respectively, with 13 bases between them. Here the CDR3 reads CASSASRGANYGYTF. The CDR3 nucleotides read TGTGCCAGCAGTGCGTCGCGGGGAGCTAACTATGGCTACACCTTC.

The genes are TRBV2 and TRBJ2-1; 7 positions match TRBD1. The CDR3 is 18 residues long. The germline gives CDR1 SNHLY, CDR2 FYNNEI. The trim removed 6 bases at V and 0 bases at J, leaving 14 bases unmatched. This CDR3 reads CASSVGQAIPSSYNEQFF. CDR3 sequence (DNA): TGTGCCAGCAGCGTCGGACAGGCCATCCCTAGCTCCTACAATGAGCAGTTCTTC.

The V call is TRBV5-6, the J call TRBJ2-1, with 14 bases fitting TRBD2. CDR1 is SGHDT and CDR2 is YYEEEE in the germline V gene. This CDR3 spans 17 amino acids. The trim removed 2 bases at V and 4 bases at J, leaving 5 bases unmatched. The CDR3 spells CASSLGTSGGRYNEQFF. The CDR3 nucleotides are TGTGCCAGCAGCTTAGGGACTAGCGGGGGACGATACAATGAGCAGTTCTTC.

The V and J genes are TRBV6-5 and TRBJ2-1, with TRBD2 matching over 10 bases. V was pared by 2 bases and J by 4 bases, with 2 bases of the junction left unmatched. The germline V gene has CDR1 MNHEY and CDR2 SVGAGI. The CDR3 covers 15 residues. This CDR3 reads CASSYQRGGYNEQFF. The CDR3 nucleotides are TGTGCCAGCAGTTACCAGCGGGGGGGTTACAATGAGCAGTTCTTC.

The genes are TRBV5-6 and TRBJ2-7, with TRBD2 matching 7 bases. The length of the CDR3 is 15 residues. J gave up 4 bases and V 0 bases, and 7 bases lay outside the gene matches. The germline gives CDR1 SGHDT, CDR2 YYEEEE. CDR3 sequence: CASSLGPAGSYEQYF. CDR3 nucleotide sequence: TGTGCCAGCAGCTTGGGTCCAGCGGGGAGTTACGAGCAGTACTTC.

The chain recombines TRBV4-2 with TRBJ2-7; 8 bases map to TRBD1. The junction had 15 bases not matched to a gene; V was cut back by 0 bases and J by 2 bases. The CDR3 sequence is 19 residues long. Germline lookup yields CDR1 LGHNA and CDR2 YNFKEQ. CDR3 coding DNA: TGTGCCAGCAGCCAAGATTTTAGAGGACAGGGCCGCACCCCCTACGAGCAGTACTTC. Its protein product is CASSQDFRGQGRTPYEQYF.

The chain joins TRBV18 to TRBJ2-5; D is possibly TRBD2 (5 bases). Germline assignment: CDR1 KGHSH and CDR2 LQKENI. V dropped 0 bases and J dropped 4 bases, with 15 bases sitting between them. The CDR3 extends over 16 amino acids. Here the CDR3 reads CASSPPGRAGGETQYF. The CDR3 nucleotides are TGTGCCAGCTCACCACCTGGGCGGGCTGGTGGAGAGACCCAGTACTTC.

The chain has TRBV11-1 and TRBJ2-5; 12 bases are shared with TRBD2. V dropped 5 bases and J dropped 2; count of bases not matched to a gene: 12. Germline-derived CDR1 and CDR2 are SGHAT and FQDESV (reference sequence). The CDR3 sequence is 18 residues long. The CDR3 sequence is CASSEGAGLAGWQETQYF. CDR3 nucleotides: TGTGCCAGCAGCGAGGGGGCCGGACTAGCGGGGTGGCAAGAGACCCAGTACTTC.

This clone showed up just a few times. The rearrangement uses TRBV6-4 and TRBJ2-3; 12 bases fit TRBD2. The V and J ends lost 3 bases and 2 bases, in that order; junction bases with no gene match: 9. CDR3 size: 18 residues. Germline CDR1 is MRHNA and CDR2 is SNTAGT. Here the CDR3 DNA reads TGTGCCAGCAGTGAAGCTGCCTCTAGCGGGGGGGCCACAGATACGCAGTATTTT. Translation gives CASSEAASSGGATDTQYF.

The J gene is TRBJ2-1, the V gene TRBV13; 8 nucleotides line up with TRBD2. The CDR3 length is 15 residues. Germline V gene data show CDR1 as PRHDT and CDR2 as FYEKMQ (reference sequence). V lost 1 base, J lost 3 bases, and 2 bases stayed unmatched. This CDR3 reads CASSLAGGNYNEQFF. In nucleotides, the CDR3 is TGTGCCAGCAGCTTAGCGGGGGGGAACTACAATGAGCAGTTCTTC.

This chain connects TRBV5-1 to TRBJ2-1; 7 nucleotides line up with TRBD1. This CDR3 contains 18 residues. Germline loops: CDR1 SGHRS, CDR2 YFSETQ. J gave up 6 bases and V 0 bases, and 15 bases lay outside the gene matches. CDR3 in DNA: TGCGCCAGCAGCTTGGTTTTAACAGGGGAATCACTAAGCAATGAGCAGTTCTTC. Translated: CASSLVLTGESLSNEQFF.

V usage is TRBV10-2 and J usage is TRBJ1-5; maybe TRBD1 (6 bases). V was clipped by 6 bases and J by 4 bases, with 16 bases between them. The CDR3 sequence is 15 residues long. Per germline, CDR1 WSHSY and CDR2 SAAADI. This CDR3 is CASRGGGQINQPQHF. The CDR3 DNA is TGCGCCAGCAGGGGGGGAGGACAGATTAATCAGCCCCAGCATTTT.

This clone was counted a single time. The V call is TRBV19, the J call TRBJ2-5; TRBD2 matches 11 bases. Unmatched junction bases numbered 3, after V lost 5 bases and J lost 1 base. The germline V gene encodes CDR1 LNHDA and CDR2 SQIVND (reference sequence). The CDR3 spans 15 residues. Here the CDR3 reads CASSLAGGSQETQYF. In DNA form, the CDR3 reads TGTGCCAGTAGTTTAGCGGGGGGGTCCCAAGAGACCCAGTACTTC.

The J gene is TRBJ2-7, the V gene TRBV4-1; no reliable D call. Germline CDR1 MGHRA, CDR2 YSYEKL. V shed 3 bases and J shed 7 bases, with 13 bases lying between them. This CDR3 has 13 amino acids. CDR3 bases: TGCGCCAGCAGCCACCGATGGTTGGGGGAGCAGTACTTC. It translates to CASSHRWLGEQYF.